This passage covers 28 T cell receptor beta chains from one sample sequenced in a study of shared clonotypes between healthy human individuals. Repertoires were generated with immunoSEQ multiplex PCR, while TCRdb's copy carries only in-frame clones and drops some. The data contain roughly 500,000 clones, around 79% of them singletons. Source material: PBMCs. Receptor source: a woman in her forties in good health. Some clones in this sample may be carry-over from other donors' samples.

A remark on this clone: This sequence may be a read error, since a much larger clone differs from it by one base. The chain combines TRBV6-5 with TRBJ2-5, with D maybe TRBD2 (5 bases). This CDR3 is 16 amino acids long. The germline gives CDR1 MNHEY, CDR2 SVGAGI. CDR3 protein: CASSYGRRLPQGTQYF. The CDR3 DNA is TGTGCCAGCAGTTACGGTCGGAGACTACCCCAAGGGACCCAGTACTTC.

The rearrangement uses TRBV7-9 and TRBJ2-1, with TRBD1 identical over 8 bases. Germline CDR1 is SEHNR and CDR2 is FQNEAQ (reference sequence). With V trimmed by 5 bases and J by 1 base, 7 bases remained unmatched. The CDR3 is 16 residues long. Written as DNA, the CDR3 is TGTGCCAGCAGCCAACCAGGGGGCAGGTCCTACAATGAGCAGTTCTTC. Translation gives CASSQPGGRSYNEQFF.

The sample holds a few counts of this clone. The CDR3 region is CASSLPGPSEQYF. The CDR3 bases are TGTGCCAGCAGCTTACCGGGCCCGTCCGAGCAGTACTTC. This chain links TRBV7-8 with TRBJ2-7; D gene ambiguous. The CDR3 is 13 residues long. V was clipped by 2 bases and J by 6 bases, with 11 bases between them. Germline V gene data show CDR1 as SGHVS and CDR2 as FQNEAQ.

The chain has TRBV10-2 and TRBJ2-2; the match to TRBD1 covers 7 bases. Trimming at V came to 0 bases and at J to 5 bases, leaving 6 bases not matched to a gene. The length of the CDR3 is 16 residues. Germline V gene lookup returns CDR1 WSHSY and CDR2 SAAADI. The CDR3 nucleotides read TGCGCCAGCAGTGAGTCAGTTGACAGGGCGACCGGGGAGCTGTTTTTT. Its protein is CASSESVDRATGELFF.

In nucleotides, the CDR3 is TGTGCCAGAAGCTTGTCACGGGTACACATTTACGCCTACGAGCAGTACTTC. Its protein is CARSLSRVHIYAYEQYF. The J gene is TRBJ2-7, the V gene TRBV5-3; no definite D call. TRBV5-3 is an open reading frame whose function is uncertain. The V end was cut by 1 base, the J end by 2 bases, with 19 bases between. This CDR3 has 17 amino acids.

This rearrangement joins TRBV5-1 to TRBJ1-1, with 11 bases matching TRBD1. The germline CDR1 and CDR2 sequences are SGHRS and YFSETQ. With 4 bases clipped from V and 5 bases from J, the junction kept 10 bases outside the gene matches. This CDR3 spans 16 amino acids. The chain's CDR3 is CASSVNLGQGGTEAFF. The CDR3 nucleotides read TGCGCCAGCAGCGTCAATTTGGGACAGGGGGGTACTGAAGCTTTCTTT.

V is TRBV30 and J is TRBJ1-5; 7 bases line up with TRBD1. In germline, CDR1 is GTSNPN, CDR2 SVGIG (reference sequence). This CDR3 has 13 amino acids. V trimming: 5 bases; J trimming: 3 bases; junction bases outside the gene matches: 4. DNA for the CDR3: TGTGCCTGGGCGACAGGGTTCAATCAGCCCCAGCATTTT. Its translation: CAWATGFNQPQHF. Full variable domain (outside the CDR3, taken from reference TRBV30 and TRBJ1-5): SQTIHQWPATLVQPVGSPLSLECTVEGTSNPNLYWYRQAAGRGLQLLFYSVGIGQISSEVPQNLSASRPQDRQFILSSKKLLLSDSGFYLCAWATGFNQPQHFGDGTRLSIL.

In its sample, this clone was seen a few times. The J gene is TRBJ2-2, the V gene TRBV7-2; a weak D match, TRBD1 (5 bases). The CDR3 totals 13 residues. Trimming shortened V by 6 bases and J by 7 bases, and 12 bases separated the two germline ends. Germline CDR1 and CDR2: SGHTA and FQGNSA. CDR3 nucleotide sequence: TGTGCCAGCAGTAGGACACAGATCGGGGAGCTGTTTTTT. Amino acids: CASSRTQIGELFF.

The chain is built from TRBV7-8 and TRBJ2-2, with D uncertain. With 4 bases removed from V and 0 bases from J, the gap between germline ends came to 6 bases. Germline V gives CDR1 SGHVS, CDR2 FQNEAQ. The CDR3 length is 14 residues. CDR3 sequence (DNA): TGTGCCAGCAGCTCTAGACCGAACACCGGGGAGCTGTTTTTT. Translation gives CASSSRPNTGELFF.

This clone was counted at least ten times. V gene TRBV6-5 combines with J gene TRBJ2-6; D may be TRBD2 (5 bases). Germline CDR1 and CDR2: MNHEY and SVGAGI. The CDR3 length is 15 residues. Trimming took 6 bases from V and 1 from J, leaving 10 bases between them. The CDR3 DNA is TGTGCCAGCAGCCTCCGAGGGTCTGGGGCCAACGTCCTGACTTTC. This translates into CASSLRGSGANVLTF.

This chain joins TRBV19 and TRBJ1-5; 8 bases fit TRBD1. Germline-derived CDR1 and CDR2 are LNHDA and SQIVND (reference sequence). The CDR3 spans 15 residues. The junction had 6 bases not matched to a gene; V was cut back by 6 bases and J by 2 bases. CDR3 DNA: TGTGCCAGTAGGCCAGGGGGCGGAGGCAATCAGCCCCAGCATTTT. Residues: CASRPGGGGNQPQHF.

Here the CDR3 reads CASSPPGANVLTF. The DNA for the CDR3 is TGTGCCAGCAGCCCCCCCGGGGCCAACGTCCTGACTTTC. The chain joins TRBV6-5 to TRBJ2-6, with no clear D. Between the trimmed V and J ends, which lost 6 bases and 4 bases, there was a span of 7 bases. Germline V lookup: CDR1 MNHEY, CDR2 SVGAGI. CDR3 length: 13 amino acids.

This clone occurred many times. Other DNA variants within this sample encode the same CDR3. The V gene is TRBV9, the J gene TRBJ2-3; D may correspond to TRBD1 or TRBD2 (6 bases each). Per germline, CDR1 SGDLS and CDR2 YYNGEE. V was clipped by 2 bases and J by 0 bases, with 7 bases between them. The CDR3 is made up of 14 amino acids. The CDR3 region has the DNA TGTGCCAGCAGCGTCGGGGGCAGCACAGATACGCAGTATTTT. This encodes CASSVGGSTDTQYF.

This chain uses TRBV27 with TRBJ2-2, with 7 bases that match TRBD2. Germline assignment: CDR1 MNHEY and CDR2 SMNVEV (reference sequence). Losses at the gene ends were 1 base for V and 6 bases for J; bases not matched to a gene: 2. This CDR3 region has 14 residues. The CDR3 nucleotides are TGTGCCAGCAGTTTATTTGGGGGGGCCGGGGAGCTGTTTTTT. It encodes CASSLFGGAGELFF.

This rearrangement joins TRBV5-1 to TRBJ1-2; D may be TRBD1 (5 bases). Trimming pared 8 bases from V and 4 bases from J, leaving 21 bases between. Germline CDR1 and CDR2: SGHRS and YFSETQ. The CDR3 totals 15 residues. CDR3 in DNA: TGCGCCAGTACCGCTATCCTAGGGGAGGCCTATGGCTACACCTTC. This gives the protein CASTAILGEAYGYTF.

The chain employs TRBV4-2 and TRBJ2-7; no clear D. CDR3 length: 14 residues. Trimming pared 0 bases from V and 6 bases from J, leaving 12 bases between. Germline values: CDR1 LGHNA, CDR2 YNFKEQ. The DNA of the CDR3 is TGTGCCAGCAGCCAAGACCCCCACACGGGCGAGCAGTACTTC. This translates into CASSQDPHTGEQYF.

This rearrangement joins TRBV10-3 to TRBJ2-1; 9 bases line up with TRBD2. The CDR3 runs to 14 residues. V shed 4 bases, J shed 5 bases, and the junction held 3 bases outside the gene matches. CDR1 is ENHRY and CDR2 is SYGVKD in the germline V gene. The CDR3 here is CAISGLADNNEQFF. CDR3 bases: TGTGCCATCAGTGGACTAGCGGACAACAATGAGCAGTTCTTC.

The chain carries TRBV4-2 and TRBJ1-2, with TRBD1 matching 7 bases. Germline CDR1 LGHNA, CDR2 YNFKEQ. The CDR3 is made up of 14 amino acids. V shed 0 bases and J 7 bases; nucleotides not matched to a gene: 5. The CDR3 nucleotides are TGTGCCAGCAGCCAAGATGGACAGGAGCGTGGCTACACCTTC. This codes for CASSQDGQERGYTF.

The V and J genes are TRBV28 and TRBJ1-2, with a tentative D call TRBD1 (5 bases). The CDR3 totals 14 residues. CDR1 is MDHEN, CDR2 SYDVKM, per germline. V gave up 4 bases and J gave up 2 bases, with 11 bases separating them. CDR3 coding DNA: TGTGCCAGCAGTTCCCTTGGGGGGAACTATGGCTACACCTTC. This translates into CASSSLGGNYGYTF.

This clone has just a few counts. This chain joins TRBV28 and TRBJ1-5; D ambiguous. Between the trimmed V and J ends, which lost 3 bases and 3 bases, there was a span of 12 bases. This CDR3 comprises 15 residues. Germline values: CDR1 MDHEN, CDR2 SYDVKM. The CDR3 nucleotides read TGTGCCAGCAGTTTGATAGAACTCATCAATCAGCCCCAGCATTTT. Amino acids: CASSLIELINQPQHF.

V usage is TRBV4-1 and J usage is TRBJ1-4, with a tentative D call TRBD1 (5 bases). In germline, CDR1 is MGHRA, CDR2 YSYEKL. The V end was cut by 1 base, the J end by 4 bases, with 10 bases between. The CDR3 is made up of 15 amino acids. Here the CDR3 reads CASSQVPQDNEKLFF. For the CDR3, the DNA is TGCGCCAGCAGCCAAGTGCCACAGGATAATGAAAAACTGTTTTTT.

Here the CDR3 reads CASTQQGQYNEQFF. CDR3 nucleotide sequence: TGTGCCAGCACTCAACAGGGCCAATACAATGAGCAGTTCTTC. This sequence joins TRBV5-5 and TRBJ2-1; D may be TRBD1 (6 bases). In germline, CDR1 is SGHKS, CDR2 YYEKEE (reference sequence). This CDR3 is built from 14 residues. V lost 6 bases and J 4 bases, leaving 14 bases between the germline ends.

This clone was recorded once. The chain employs TRBV29-1 and TRBJ2-7; 8 bases are a match to TRBD2. The germline CDR1 and CDR2 sequences are SQVTM and ANQGSEA. The V segment lost 4 bases and the J segment 7 bases; nucleotides outside the gene matches: 42. The CDR3 has 24 amino acids. CDR3 protein: CSVAGAPFGRGVNKKGLECQEQYF. DNA for the CDR3: TGCAGCGTTGCCGGTGCTCCTTTCGGCAGGGGTGTTAACAAGAAGGGACTAGAGTGTCAAGAGCAGTACTTC.

The rearrangement joins TRBV5-1 to TRBJ2-3, with 7 bases fitting TRBD1. The germline V gene has CDR1 SGHRS and CDR2 YFSETQ. CDR3 length equals 15 residues. The J segment lost 3 bases and the V segment lost 3 bases, leaving 7 bases of the junction unmatched. Here the CDR3 reads CASSSRRQGTDTQYF. In DNA form, the CDR3 reads TGCGCCAGCAGCTCCCGCCGACAGGGAACAGATACGCAGTATTTT.

The chain carries TRBV5-4 and TRBJ2-7; TRBD2 aligns across 13 bases. CDR1 is SGHNT, CDR2 YYREEE, per germline (reference sequence). V shed 4 bases, J shed 2 bases, and the junction held 12 bases outside the gene matches. This CDR3 has 18 amino acids. This CDR3 reads CASSPGLAGAGVPYEQYF. CDR3 nucleotides: TGTGCCAGCAGCCCTGGACTAGCGGGAGCGGGAGTTCCCTACGAGCAGTACTTC.

This chain joins TRBV2 and TRBJ1-2; D remains ambiguous. Germline CDR1 reads SNHLY; CDR2 reads FYNNEI. The CDR3 is made up of 12 amino acids. Between the trimmed V and J ends, which lost 7 bases and 0 bases, there was a span of 6 bases. The CDR3: CASNDANYGYTF. The CDR3 coding sequence is TGTGCCAGCAATGACGCTAACTATGGCTACACCTTC.

This chain uses TRBV6-1 with TRBJ2-1; 7 bases match TRBD2. V was clipped by 5 bases and J by 6 bases; unmatched bases: 7. The CDR3 totals 14 residues. Germline lookup yields CDR1 MNHNS and CDR2 SASEGT. The CDR3 here is CASSRREFGNEQFF. CDR3 DNA: TGTGCCAGCAGTCGGCGGGAGTTTGGCAATGAGCAGTTCTTC.

The chain links TRBV27 to TRBJ2-7; no reliable D call. Deletions cut 6 bases from V and 3 bases from J, with 15 bases between. The CDR3 runs 14 residues. The germline gives CDR1 MNHEY, CDR2 SMNVEV (reference sequence). Here the CDR3 DNA reads TGTGCCAGCAGCCTAGGACCCCGTGACTACGAGCAGTACTTC. It codes for CASSLGPRDYEQYF.